The rows below give T cell receptor beta chains drawn from one sample of a study of vaccination and CD4 T cells after COVID-19. TCRdb called the PCR reads again in MiXCR, with one record for every CDR3 protein. The profile shows roughly 17,000 distinct CDR3 sequences, less than 50% of them singletons. No antigens are known for them. Sequenced input: CD4+ T cells from blood, cultured in vitro. Receptor source: a human donor who had recovered from COVID-19. CDR3s include the opening cysteine and the closing phenylalanine or tryptophan. D genes are given only for firm matches. The size entry is marked missing in some rows and otherwise reads once, few, many or a size class.

v_gene: TRBV10-1; abundance: .; j_gene: TRBJ2-7; d_gene: .; CDR3nt: TGCGCCAGCAGTGAGTCGACTGAGGTCAGCGAGCAGTACTTC; CDR3aa: CASSESTEVSEQYF
v_gene: TRBV18; abundance: .; j_gene: TRBJ2-1; d_gene: .; CDR3nt: TGTGCCAGCTCCCTGAGGGGGATCCTGAGAAATGAGCAGTTCTTC; CDR3aa: CASSLRGILRNEQFF
v_gene: TRBV20-1; abundance: .; j_gene: TRBJ2-7; d_gene: TRBD2; CDR3nt: TGCAGTGCTCCCTTAGCGGGCGTATCCTACGAGCAGTACTTC; CDR3aa: CSAPLAGVSYEQYF
v_gene: TRBV6-5; abundance: .; j_gene: TRBJ2-1; d_gene: .; CDR3nt: TGTGCCAGCAGTTTTGGACAGGTCGGGAGCTCCTACAATGAGCAGTTCTTC; CDR3aa: CASSFGQVGSSYNEQFF
v_gene: TRBV20-1; abundance: few; j_gene: TRBJ2-6; d_gene: .; CDR3nt: TGCAGTGCTAGTACTCGGGTCTCTGGGGCCAACGTCCTGACTTTC; CDR3aa: CSASTRVSGANVLTF
v_gene: TRBV15; abundance: few; j_gene: TRBJ2-2; d_gene: TRBD2; CDR3nt: TGTGCCACCAGCAGGGACACTAGCGGGAGGCACACCGGGGAGCTGTTTTTT; CDR3aa: CATSRDTSGRHTGELFF
v_gene: TRBV7-8; abundance: .; j_gene: TRBJ2-2; d_gene: .; CDR3nt: TGTGCCAGCAGCTTAAGTCTTAACACCGGGGAGCTGTTTTTT; CDR3aa: CASSLSLNTGELFF
v_gene: TRBV19; abundance: few; j_gene: TRBJ2-5; d_gene: .; CDR3nt: TGTGCCAGTACCAACAGGGCTAGCCCCTGGGAGACCCAGTACTTC; CDR3aa: CASTNRASPWETQYF
v_gene: TRBV7-2; abundance: once; j_gene: TRBJ2-7; d_gene: TRBD1; CDR3nt: TGTGCCAGCAGTCAGGCCAGGGGGAACGAGCAGTACTTC; CDR3aa: CASSQARGNEQYF
v_gene: TRBV4-2; abundance: .; j_gene: TRBJ2-7; d_gene: TRBD2; CDR3nt: TGTGCCAGCAGCCAAGATACTAGCGGGAGGGCCGGAGAGCAGTACTTC; CDR3aa: CASSQDTSGRAGEQYF
v_gene: TRBV27; abundance: few; j_gene: TRBJ2-5; d_gene: TRBD1; CDR3nt: TGTGCCAGCAGTCCCCGGACAGGGAAACAAGAGACCCAGTACTTC; CDR3aa: CASSPRTGKQETQYF
v_gene: TRBV11-2; abundance: .; j_gene: TRBJ2-2; d_gene: TRBD1; CDR3nt: TGTGCCAGCAGCTTAGTTAAGATACAGGGGACCGGGGAGCTGTTTTTT; CDR3aa: CASSLVKIQGTGELFF
v_gene: TRBV11-3; abundance: .; j_gene: TRBJ2-2; d_gene: TRBD1; CDR3nt: TGTGCCAGCAGCCGGGACAGGGGAGGGACCGGGGAGCTGTTTTTT; CDR3aa: CASSRDRGGTGELFF
v_gene: TRBV28; abundance: .; j_gene: TRBJ1-2; d_gene: TRBD1; CDR3nt: TGTGCCAGCAGTTCACCCGGGGGACAGGGGAACTATGGCTACACCTTC; CDR3aa: CASSSPGGQGNYGYTF
v_gene: TRBV20-1; abundance: few; j_gene: TRBJ2-5; d_gene: .; CDR3nt: TGCAGTGCTAGAGTCCTCTGGTTAGCCGGAGAGACCCAGTACTTC; CDR3aa: CSARVLWLAGETQYF
v_gene: TRBV10-3; abundance: .; j_gene: TRBJ2-7; d_gene: .; CDR3nt: TGTGCCATCAGTGGGACTCGTCCGGGGAACTACGAGCAGTACTTC; CDR3aa: CAISGTRPGNYEQYF
v_gene: TRBV20-1; abundance: .; j_gene: TRBJ1-1; d_gene: .; CDR3nt: TGCACCCCCCCCCCCGAAGCTTTCTTT; CDR3aa: CTPPPEAFF
v_gene: TRBV25-1; abundance: .; j_gene: TRBJ2-3; d_gene: .; CDR3nt: TGTGCCAGCAGTGAGAACGACAGGTACCCCACAGATACGCAGTATTTT; CDR3aa: CASSENDRYPTDTQYF
v_gene: TRBV6-1; abundance: .; j_gene: TRBJ2-3; d_gene: TRBD2; CDR3nt: TGTGCCAGCAACGGACTAGCGGGTGGGGTGACAGATACGCAGTATTTT; CDR3aa: CASNGLAGGVTDTQYF
v_gene: TRBV6-2/TRBV6-3; abundance: .; j_gene: TRBJ2-2; d_gene: .; CDR3nt: TGTGCCAGCAGCACGAGGGGCCGGGGGAACGCCGGGGAGCTGTTTTTT; CDR3aa: CASSTRGRGNAGELFF
v_gene: TRBV25-1; abundance: .; j_gene: TRBJ2-7; d_gene: TRBD1; CDR3nt: TGTGCCAGCACCGGACAGGCAACCTACGAGCAGTACTTC; CDR3aa: CASTGQATYEQYF
v_gene: TRBV20-1; abundance: .; j_gene: TRBJ1-5; d_gene: .; CDR3nt: TGCAGTGCTAGAGATACCCAGGGAGATCAGCCCCAGCATTTT; CDR3aa: CSARDTQGDQPQHF
v_gene: TRBV27; abundance: .; j_gene: TRBJ2-3; d_gene: .; CDR3nt: TGTGCCAGCAGACCTAGCACAGATACGCAGTATTTT; CDR3aa: CASRPSTDTQYF
v_gene: TRBV19; abundance: .; j_gene: TRBJ2-5; d_gene: .; CDR3nt: TGTGCCAGTAGGTCAAGGGGCTTGCTTAGGGAGACCCAGTACTTC; CDR3aa: CASRSRGLLRETQYF
v_gene: TRBV6-5; abundance: few; j_gene: TRBJ2-3; d_gene: TRBD1; CDR3nt: TGTGCCAGCAGTTACGGGACAGGGGACACAGATACGCAGTATTTT; CDR3aa: CASSYGTGDTDTQYF
v_gene: TRBV11-3; abundance: medium-sized; j_gene: TRBJ1-1; d_gene: .; CDR3nt: TGTGCCAGCAGCTCCGGGCAGGACACTGAAGCTTTCTTT; CDR3aa: CASSSGQDTEAFF
v_gene: TRBV7-2; abundance: few; j_gene: TRBJ1-6; d_gene: .; CDR3nt: TGTGCCAGCAGCTTTCCGCAACCGGGACGGTATAATTCACCCCTCCACTTT; CDR3aa: CASSFPQPGRYNSPLHF
v_gene: TRBV20-1; abundance: few; j_gene: TRBJ2-7; d_gene: .; CDR3nt: TGCAGTGCCCCGCTGCAGGGCTCCTACGAGCAGTACTTC; CDR3aa: CSAPLQGSYEQYF
v_gene: TRBV20-1; abundance: .; j_gene: TRBJ2-7; d_gene: .; CDR3nt: TGCAGTGCTAGTTGGCTTAGCTTACAGCAGTACTTC; CDR3aa: CSASWLSLQQYF
v_gene: TRBV10-3; abundance: few; j_gene: TRBJ1-5; d_gene: .; CDR3nt: TGTGCCTCCCGGGCAACCTCAGGTCAGCCCCAGCATTTT; CDR3aa: CASRATSGQPQHF
v_gene: TRBV2; abundance: .; j_gene: TRBJ2-7; d_gene: TRBD2; CDR3nt: TGTGCCAGCAACCGGGAGGGGTACGAGCAGTACTTC; CDR3aa: CASNREGYEQYF
v_gene: TRBV29-1; abundance: .; j_gene: TRBJ2-5; d_gene: TRBD1; CDR3nt: TGCAGCGTTGAGCTGGACAGGGAAGAGACCCAGTACTTC; CDR3aa: CSVELDREETQYF
v_gene: TRBV2; abundance: .; j_gene: TRBJ1-4; d_gene: TRBD1; CDR3nt: TGTGCCAGCAGTGAAGACAGGGGAGATGAAAAACTGTTTTTT; CDR3aa: CASSEDRGDEKLFF
v_gene: TRBV19; abundance: .; j_gene: TRBJ1-1; d_gene: .; CDR3nt: TGTGCCAGTAGTATTCTCGCGGGGAACACTGAAGCTTTCTTT; CDR3aa: CASSILAGNTEAFF
v_gene: TRBV20-1; abundance: .; j_gene: TRBJ2-1; d_gene: TRBD2; CDR3nt: TGCAGTGCTAGCGCGCTAGCGGAACTTAACAATGAGCAGTTCTTC; CDR3aa: CSASALAELNNEQFF
v_gene: TRBV2; abundance: few; j_gene: TRBJ2-6; d_gene: TRBD1; CDR3nt: TGTGCCAGCAGTGCGGGACAGGGACGCTCTGGGGCCAACGTCCTGACTTTC; CDR3aa: CASSAGQGRSGANVLTF